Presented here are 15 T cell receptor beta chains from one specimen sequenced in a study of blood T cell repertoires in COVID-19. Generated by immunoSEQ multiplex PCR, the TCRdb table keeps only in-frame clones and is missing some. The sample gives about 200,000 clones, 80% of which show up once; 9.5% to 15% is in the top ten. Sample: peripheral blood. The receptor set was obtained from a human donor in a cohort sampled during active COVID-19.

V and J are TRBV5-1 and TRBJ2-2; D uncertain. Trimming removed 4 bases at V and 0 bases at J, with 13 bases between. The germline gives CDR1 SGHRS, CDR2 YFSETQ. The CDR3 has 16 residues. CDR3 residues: CASSPRILANTGELFF. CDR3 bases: TGCGCCAGCAGCCCCCGTATCCTCGCGAACACCGGGGAGCTGTTTTTT.

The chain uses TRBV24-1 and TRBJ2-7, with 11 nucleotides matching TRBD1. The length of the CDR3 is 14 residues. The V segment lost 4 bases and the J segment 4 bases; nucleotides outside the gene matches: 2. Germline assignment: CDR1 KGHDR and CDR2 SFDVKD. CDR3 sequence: CATSDGQGAYEQYF. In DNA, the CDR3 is TGTGCCACCAGTGACGGACAGGGGGCATACGAGCAGTACTTC.

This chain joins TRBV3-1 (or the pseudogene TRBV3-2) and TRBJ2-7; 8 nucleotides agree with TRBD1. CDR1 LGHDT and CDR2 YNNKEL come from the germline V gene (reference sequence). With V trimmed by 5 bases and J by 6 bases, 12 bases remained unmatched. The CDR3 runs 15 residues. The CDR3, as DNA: TGTGCCAGCAGCTATTCGACAGGGGAAGGCGTCGAGCAGTACTTC. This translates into CASSYSTGEGVEQYF.

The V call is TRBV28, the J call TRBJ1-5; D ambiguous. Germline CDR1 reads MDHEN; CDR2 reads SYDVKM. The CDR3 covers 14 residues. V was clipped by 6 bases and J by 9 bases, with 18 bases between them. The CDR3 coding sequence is TGTGCCAGCAGCCCTCGGACGGGGTATTTGCCCCAGCATTTT. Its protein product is CASSPRTGYLPQHF.

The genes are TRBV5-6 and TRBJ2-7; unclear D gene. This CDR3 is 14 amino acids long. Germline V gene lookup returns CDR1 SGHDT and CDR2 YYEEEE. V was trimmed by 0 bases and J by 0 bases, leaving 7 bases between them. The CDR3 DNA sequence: TGTGCCAGCAGCTTGGACACCTTCTCCTACGAGCAGTACTTC. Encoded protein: CASSLDTFSYEQYF. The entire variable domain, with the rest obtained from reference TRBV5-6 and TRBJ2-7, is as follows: DAGVTQSPTHLIKTRGQQVTLRCSPKSGHDTVSWYQQALGQGPQFIFQYYEEEERQRGNFPDRFSGHQFPNYSSELNVNALLLGDSALYLCASSLDTFSYEQYFGPGTRLTVT.

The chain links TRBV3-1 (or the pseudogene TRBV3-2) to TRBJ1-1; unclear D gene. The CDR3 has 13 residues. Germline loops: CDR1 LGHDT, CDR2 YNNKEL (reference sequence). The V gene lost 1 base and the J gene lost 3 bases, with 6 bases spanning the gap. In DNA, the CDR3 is TGTGCCAGCAGCCAAGCAGAAGACACTGAAGCTTTCTTT. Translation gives CASSQAEDTEAFF.

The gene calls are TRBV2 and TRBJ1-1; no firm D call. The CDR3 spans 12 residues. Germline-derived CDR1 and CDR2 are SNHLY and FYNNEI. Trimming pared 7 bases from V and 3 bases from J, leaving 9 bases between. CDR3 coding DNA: TGTGCCAGCAAAGGAGAGGACACTGAAGCTTTCTTT. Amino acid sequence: CASKGEDTEAFF.

The CDR3 here is CASSYSGAANEKLFF. The CDR3 nucleotides are TGTGCCAGCAGTTACTCAGGGGCAGCTAATGAAAAACTGTTTTTT. V is TRBV6-5 and J is TRBJ1-4, with D possibly matching TRBD1 (5 bases). Germline V gene sequence: CDR1 MNHEY, CDR2 SVGAGI. Trimming removed 0 bases at V and 3 bases at J, with 8 bases between. CDR3 length: 15 residues.

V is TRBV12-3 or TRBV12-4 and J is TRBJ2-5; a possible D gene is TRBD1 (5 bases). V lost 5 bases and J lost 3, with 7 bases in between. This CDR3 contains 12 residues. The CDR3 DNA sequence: TGTGCCAGCAGTCAGACAGAAGAGACCCAGTACTTC. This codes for CASSQTEETQYF.

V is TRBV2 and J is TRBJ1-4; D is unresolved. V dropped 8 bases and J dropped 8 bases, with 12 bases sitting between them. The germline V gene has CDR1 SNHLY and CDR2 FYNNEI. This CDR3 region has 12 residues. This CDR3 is CASLPSGEKLFF. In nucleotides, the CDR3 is TGTGCCAGCCTCCCCTCGGGGGAAAAACTGTTTTTT. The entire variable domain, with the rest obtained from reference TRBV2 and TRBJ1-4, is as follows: EPEVTQTPSHQVTQMGQEVILRCVPISNHLYFYWYRQILGQKVEFLVSFYNNEISEKSEIFDDQFSVERPDGSNFTLKIRSTKLEDSAMYFCASLPSGEKLFFGSGTQLSVL.

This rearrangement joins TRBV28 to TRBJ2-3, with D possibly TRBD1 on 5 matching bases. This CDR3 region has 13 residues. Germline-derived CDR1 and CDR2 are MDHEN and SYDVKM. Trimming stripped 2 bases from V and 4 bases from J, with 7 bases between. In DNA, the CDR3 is TGTGCCAGCAGTTTAGGGGCAGCAGATACGCAGTATTTT. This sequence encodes CASSLGAADTQYF. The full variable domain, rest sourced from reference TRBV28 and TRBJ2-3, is DVKVTQSSRYLVKRTGEKVFLECVQDMDHENMFWYRQDPGLGLRLIYFSYDVKMKEKGDIPEGYSVSREKKERFSLILESASTNQTSMYLCASSLGAADTQYFGPGTRLTVL.

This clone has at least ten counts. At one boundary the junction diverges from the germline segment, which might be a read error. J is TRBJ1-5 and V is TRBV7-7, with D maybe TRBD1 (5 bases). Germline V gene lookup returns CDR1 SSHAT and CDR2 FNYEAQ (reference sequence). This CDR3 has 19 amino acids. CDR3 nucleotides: TGTGCTAGCAGCCGAGGCGGGGACCCCGTTGTTTGGGGCAATCAGCCCCAGCATTTT. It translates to CASSRGGDPVVWGNQPQHF.

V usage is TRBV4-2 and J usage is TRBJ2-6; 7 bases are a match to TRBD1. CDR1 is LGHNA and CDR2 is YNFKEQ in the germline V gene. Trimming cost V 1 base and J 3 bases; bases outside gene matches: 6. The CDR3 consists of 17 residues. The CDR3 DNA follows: TGTGCCAGCAGCCAAGCGACAGGGCTCGGTGGGGCCAACGTCCTGACTTTC. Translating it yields CASSQATGLGGANVLTF.

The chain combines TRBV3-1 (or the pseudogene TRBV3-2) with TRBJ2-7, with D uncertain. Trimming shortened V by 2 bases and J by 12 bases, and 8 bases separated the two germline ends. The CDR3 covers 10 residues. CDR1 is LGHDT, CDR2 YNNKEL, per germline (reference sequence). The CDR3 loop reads CASSQIEWYF. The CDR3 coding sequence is TGTGCCAGCAGCCAAATAGAGTGGTACTTC.

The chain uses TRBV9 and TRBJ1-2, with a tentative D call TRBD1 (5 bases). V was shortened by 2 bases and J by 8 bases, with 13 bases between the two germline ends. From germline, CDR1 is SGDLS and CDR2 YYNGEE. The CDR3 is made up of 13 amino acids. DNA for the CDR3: TGTGCCAGCAGCGTTCCCCCGGGGGGGGGCTACACCTTC. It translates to CASSVPPGGGYTF. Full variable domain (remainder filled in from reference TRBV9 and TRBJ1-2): DSGVTQTPKHLITATGQRVTLRCSPRSGDLSVYWYQQSLDQGLQFLIQYYNGEERAKGNILERFSAQQFPDLHSELNLSSLELGDSALYFCASSVPPGGGYTFGSGTRLTVV.